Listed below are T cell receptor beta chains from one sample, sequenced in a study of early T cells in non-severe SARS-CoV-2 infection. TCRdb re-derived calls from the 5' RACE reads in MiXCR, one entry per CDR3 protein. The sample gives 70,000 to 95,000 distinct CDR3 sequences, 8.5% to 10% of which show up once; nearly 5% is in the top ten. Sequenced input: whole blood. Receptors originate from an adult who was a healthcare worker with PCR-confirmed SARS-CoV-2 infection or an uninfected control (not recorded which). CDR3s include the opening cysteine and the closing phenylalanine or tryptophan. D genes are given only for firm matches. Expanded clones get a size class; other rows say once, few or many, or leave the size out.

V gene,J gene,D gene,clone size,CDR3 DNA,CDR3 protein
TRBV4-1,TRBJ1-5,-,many,TGCGCCAGCAGCCAAGGGGCCGGGAAGGGAATCGTTCATCAGCCCCAGCATTTT,CASSQGAGKGIVHQPQHF
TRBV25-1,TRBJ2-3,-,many,TGTGCCAGCTCACGTAGAGGCGATACGCAGTATTTT,CASSRRGDTQYF
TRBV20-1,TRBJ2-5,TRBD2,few,TGCAGTGCTAGAGATTTTAGGGGACTAGCGCCGCAAGAGACCCAGTACTTC,CSARDFRGLAPQETQYF
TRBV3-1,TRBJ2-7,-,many,TGTGCCAGCAGCCAAGGAGGCAGCGTAACCTACGAGCAGTACTTC,CASSQGGSVTYEQYF
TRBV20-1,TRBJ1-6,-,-,TGCAGTGCTATCCCGGGGGGGAACTATAATTCACCCCTCCACTTT,CSAIPGGNYNSPLHF
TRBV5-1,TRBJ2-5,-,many,TGCGCCAGCAGCTTGGGGACCACTCCCGCGGTCCAAGAGACCCAGTACTTC,CASSLGTTPAVQETQYF
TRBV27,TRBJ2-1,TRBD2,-,TGTGCCAGCAGTGAGTCTAGCGGGGATACCTACAATGAGCAGTTCTTC,CASSESSGDTYNEQFF
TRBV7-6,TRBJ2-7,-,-,TGTGCCAGCAGCTTAGGTCCAGGGCGCGAGCAGTACTTC,CASSLGPGREQYF
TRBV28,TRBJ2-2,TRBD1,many,TGTGCCAGCTCACCGCCGAAAGGACAGGGACGAACCGGGGAGCTGTTTTTT,CASSPPKGQGRTGELFF
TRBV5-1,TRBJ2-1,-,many,TGCGCCAGCAGCTTGCTCCTAGGGGCAAATGAGCAGTTCTTC,CASSLLLGANEQFF
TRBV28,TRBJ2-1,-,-,TGTGCCAGCAGTTCCGGACACCTGATTGAGCAGTTCTTC,CASSSGHLIEQFF
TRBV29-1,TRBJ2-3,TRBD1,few,TGCAGCGTTGTGTACGCGGACAGGAGCACAGATACGCAGTATTTT,CSVVYADRSTDTQYF
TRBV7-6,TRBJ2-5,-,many,TGTGCCAGCAGCTTAGCGGGAGGGGGGCAAGAGACCCAGTACTTC,CASSLAGGGQETQYF
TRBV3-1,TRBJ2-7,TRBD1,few,TGTGCCTCCGGGACAGCCCACGGGGAGCAGTACTTC,CASGTAHGEQYF
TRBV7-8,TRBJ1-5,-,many,TGTGCCAGCAGCCTTCTTAAGGGAAGCAATCAGCCCCAGCATTTT,CASSLLKGSNQPQHF
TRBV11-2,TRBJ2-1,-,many,TGTGCCAGCAGCTTAGGGTTTCTGCGTCACCCCCGAGACAATGAGCAGTTCTTC,CASSLGFLRHPRDNEQFF
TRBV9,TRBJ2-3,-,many,TGTGCCAGCAGCACGCCCCCAGATACGCAGTATTTT,CASSTPPDTQYF
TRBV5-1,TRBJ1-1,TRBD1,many,TGCGCCAGCAGCCCCGAGCGACAGGGCATGAACACTGAAGCTTTCTTT,CASSPERQGMNTEAFF
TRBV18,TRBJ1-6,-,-,TGTGCCAGCTCACCAAAGTTCAATTCACCCCTCCACTTT,CASSPKFNSPLHF
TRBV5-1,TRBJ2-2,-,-,TGCGCCAGCAGCTTTTCCGCTTCCACCGGGGAGCTGTTTTTT,CASSFSASTGELFF
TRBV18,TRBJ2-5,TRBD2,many,TGTGCCAGCTCATCTCTAGCGGGAGGGTCCTCAGAGACCCAGTACTTC,CASSSLAGGSSETQYF
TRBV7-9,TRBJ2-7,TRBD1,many,TGTGCCAGCAGCCCCCCCGGACAGGGCTACGAGCAGTACTTC,CASSPPGQGYEQYF
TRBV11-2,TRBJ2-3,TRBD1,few,TGTGCCAGCAGCCAAATCGGGACAGGGCCTAGGGGGGATACGCAGTATTTT,CASSQIGTGPRGDTQYF
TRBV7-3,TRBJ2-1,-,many,TGTGCCAGCAGCTTACCAGGCAATGAGCAGTTCTTC,CASSLPGNEQFF
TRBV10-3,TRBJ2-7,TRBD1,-,TGTGCCGCTAAAGGGACAGGGGGCGGTTTCTACGAGCAGTACTTC,CAAKGTGGGFYEQYF
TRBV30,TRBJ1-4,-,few,TGTGCCTTGCACGAGGGAGGTGAAAAACTGTTTTTT,CALHEGGEKLFF
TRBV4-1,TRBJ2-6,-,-,TGCGCCAGCAGCCCCCTATCCCGGCCGAGCTCTGGGGCCAACGTCCTGACTTTC,CASSPLSRPSSGANVLTF
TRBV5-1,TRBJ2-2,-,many,TGCGCCAGCAGCTTGAGCACCGCGAACACCGGGGAGCTGTTTTTT,CASSLSTANTGELFF
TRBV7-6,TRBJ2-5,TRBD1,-,TGTGCCAGCAGAACCGGGACAGGGGGAAGGGAGACCCAGTACTTC,CASRTGTGGRETQYF
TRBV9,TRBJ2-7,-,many,TGTGCCAGCAGCGTAAGCCCTAGGACAGCCACTTACGAGCAGTACTTC,CASSVSPRTATYEQYF
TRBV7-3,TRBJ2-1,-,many,TGTGCCAGCAGCCTGCAGGCCCCCAACTGGGATTCCTACAATGAGCAGTTCTTC,CASSLQAPNWDSYNEQFF
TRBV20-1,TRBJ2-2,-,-,TGCAGTGCTAGAGTTGGCAGGGCAGGGACCGGGGAGCTGTTTTTT,CSARVGRAGTGELFF
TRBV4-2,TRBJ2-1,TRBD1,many,TGTGCCACAGGGACAGGGATCAATGAGCAGTTCTTC,CATGTGINEQFF
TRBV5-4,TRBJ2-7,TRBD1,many,TGTGCCAGCAGCTTGGCAGGGGGAAGGATGGAGCAGTACTTC,CASSLAGGRMEQYF
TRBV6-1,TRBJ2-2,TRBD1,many,TGTGCCAGCAGAGACAGGGGGCGAGACTTCACCGGGGAGCTGTTTTTT,CASRDRGRDFTGELFF
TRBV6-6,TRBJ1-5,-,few,TGTGCCAGCACTGCCGACAGGCCAAATCAGCCCCAGCATTTT,CASTADRPNQPQHF
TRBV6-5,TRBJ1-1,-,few,TGTGCCAGCGCAGGGCCCATGAACACTGAAGCTTTCTTT,CASAGPMNTEAFF
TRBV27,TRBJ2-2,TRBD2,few,TGTGCCAGCAGTTTTAGCGGGAGACCCGGGGAGCTGTTTTTT,CASSFSGRPGELFF
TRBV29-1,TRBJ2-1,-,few,TGCAGCGTTGAATGGGTTCAGGTTTCATCCTACAATGAGCAGTTCTTC,CSVEWVQVSSYNEQFF
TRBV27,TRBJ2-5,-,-,TGTGCCAGCAGTTTTCTCCAAGAGACCCAGTACTTC,CASSFLQETQYF
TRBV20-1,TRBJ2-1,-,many,TGCAGTGCTAGACCAGCGGGACAATTTCTCAATGAGCAGTTCTTC,CSARPAGQFLNEQFF
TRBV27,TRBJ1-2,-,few,TGTGCCAGCAGGGGCGGGGGTAACTATGGCTACACCTTC,CASRGGGNYGYTF
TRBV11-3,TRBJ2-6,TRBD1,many,TGTGCCAGCAGCAGTGGGACAGGGAGCTCTGGGGCCAACGTCCTGACTTTC,CASSSGTGSSGANVLTF
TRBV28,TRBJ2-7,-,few,TGTGCCAGCAGTTTCGGGACTCGCTACGAGCAGTACTTC,CASSFGTRYEQYF
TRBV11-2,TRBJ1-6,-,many,TGTGCCAGCAGCACGGCAGGAGATAATTCACCCCTCCACTTT,CASSTAGDNSPLHF
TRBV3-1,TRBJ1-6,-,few,TGTGCCAGCAGCCAACGCGATCAGGGACCGAGATCCCTCCACTTT,CASSQRDQGPRSLHF
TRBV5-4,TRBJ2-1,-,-,TGTGCCAGCAGCTTGGGGCGGACCTACAATGAGCAGTTCTTC,CASSLGRTYNEQFF
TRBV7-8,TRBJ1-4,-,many,TGTGCCAGCAGCCCCCGGAATTTCCAACGGAGTGAAAAACTGTTTTTT,CASSPRNFQRSEKLFF